This TCR beta chain comes out of a study of shared clonotypes between healthy human individuals. Study at large: The composition of the donors was a couple of women and a few men aged 18 to 49. Findings and limits, study-wide: Clonotypes which were not shared had lower generation probabilities than clonotypes that all four donors shared.

Replicate PCRs from sorted subsets contained 200 ng DNA, which is 30,000 to 35,000 T cell genomes. Sequenced by immunoSEQ multiplex PCR; TCRdb stores in-frame clones only, minus some. The repertoire has approximately 1,500,000 clones, around 97% of them found once; the top ten carry roughly 1.1%. Worth noting for this clone: No antigen is known for it.

Germline V lookup: CDR1 MNHEY, CDR2 SMNVEV (reference sequence). V lost 7 bases and J 1 base, leaving 20 bases between the germline ends. The length of the CDR3 is 17 residues. The chain employs TRBV27 and TRBJ1-5; D not resolved. The specimen sequenced was naive CD4+ T cells sorted from blood. The subset denotes: CD45RA+ positively selected. The receptor comes from a man aged 25-40 years in good health. CDR3 protein: CASNPYPFQESNQPQHF. The CDR3 nucleotides are TGTGCCAGCAACCCTTACCCCTTTCAGGAAAGCAATCAGCCCCAGCATTTT.